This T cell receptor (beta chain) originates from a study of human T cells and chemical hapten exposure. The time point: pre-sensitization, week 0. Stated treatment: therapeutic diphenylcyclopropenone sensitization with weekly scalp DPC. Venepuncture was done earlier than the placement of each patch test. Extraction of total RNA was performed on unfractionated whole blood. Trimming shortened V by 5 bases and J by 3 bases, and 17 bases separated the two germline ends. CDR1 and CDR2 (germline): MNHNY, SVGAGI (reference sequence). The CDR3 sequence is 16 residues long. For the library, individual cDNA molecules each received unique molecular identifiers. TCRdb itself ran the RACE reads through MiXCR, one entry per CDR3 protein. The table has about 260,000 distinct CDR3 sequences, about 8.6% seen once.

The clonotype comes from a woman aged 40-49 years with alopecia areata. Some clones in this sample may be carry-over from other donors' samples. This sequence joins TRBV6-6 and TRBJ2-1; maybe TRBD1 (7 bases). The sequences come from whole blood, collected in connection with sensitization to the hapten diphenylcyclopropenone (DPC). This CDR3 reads CASSDRDGSRYNEQFF. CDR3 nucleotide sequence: TGTGCCAGCAGTGACAGGGACGGGAGCCGCTACAATGAGCAGTTCTTC.